The 14 T cell receptor beta chains listed next were all sequenced from one sample in a study of Ad26.COV2.S vaccination and SARS-CoV-2 variants. Treatment noted: roughly 18 received Ad26.COV2.S at low or high dose, single or two shots; about 5 received placebo; per-sample allocation not given. Day 63 after the first vaccine or placebo injection was the time point for sampling. Libraries were prepared by immunoSEQ multiplex PCR; TCRdb keeps only in-frame clonotypes and omits some of them. The sample has approximately 250,000 clones, roughly nine tenths seen once; the top ten hold less than 3.5%. Sequences were derived from peripheral blood, sampled in a trial of Ad26.COV2.S vaccine versus placebo. The source of these receptors is a person between 18 and 60 years old who received the Ad26.COV2.S COVID-19 vaccine or a placebo.

The chain employs TRBV6-6 and TRBJ2-7, with 8 nucleotides matching TRBD2. The trim removed 2 bases at V and 5 bases at J, leaving 5 bases unmatched. The CDR3 loop spans 14 amino acids. The germline CDR1 and CDR2 sequences are MNHNY and SVGAGI (reference sequence). CDR3 DNA sequence: TGTGCCAGCAGTTACAGAGCGGGAGCCCACGAGCAGTACGTC. Amino acids: CASSYRAGAHEQYV.

The chain links TRBV12-3 or TRBV12-4 to TRBJ1-2, with 7 nucleotides matching TRBD1. V shed 8 bases and J 4 bases; nucleotides not matched to a gene: 7. CDR3 length: 13 residues. CDR3 bases: TGTGCCAGCTCGAGGGGGCAGACCTATGGCTACACCTTC. It is translated as CASSRGQTYGYTF.

The gene calls are TRBV18 and TRBJ2-7; perhaps TRBD1 as D (6 bases). V lost 1 base, J lost 7 bases, and 11 bases lay in between. Looked up from germline, CDR1 is KGHSH and CDR2 is LQKENI. The CDR3 sequence is 13 residues long. The chain's CDR3 is CASSPQGHREQYV. CDR3 bases: TGTGCCAGCTCACCACAGGGACATAGGGAGCAGTACGTC.

This sequence joins TRBV7-7 and TRBJ2-2; D possibly matches TRBD1 or TRBD2 (5 bases each). The germline CDR1 and CDR2 sequences are SSHAT and FNYEAQ (reference sequence). V was shortened by 4 bases and J by 2 bases, with 17 bases between the two germline ends. This CDR3 is 17 amino acids long. The CDR3 bases are TGTGCCAGCAGCTCCACCCGGGACGTGGGAAACACCGGGGAGCTGTTTTTT. Its protein product is CASSSTRDVGNTGELFF.

The V and J genes are TRBV18 and TRBJ1-5, with TRBD1 as a possible D gene (5 bases). Trimming removed 2 bases from V and 7 bases from J, with 18 bases in between. The CDR3 has 16 amino acids. CDR1 is KGHSH, CDR2 LQKENI, per germline. For the CDR3, the DNA is TGTGCCAGCTCACCATGGGACGCCCATGACGGGCAGCCCCAGCATTTT. Amino acids: CASSPWDAHDGQPQHF. Looking up the rest from reference TRBV18 and TRBJ1-5 gives the full variable domain: NAGVMQNPRHLVRRRGQEARLRCSPMKGHSHVYWYRQLPEEGLKFMVYLQKENIIDESGMPKERFSAEFPKEGPSILRIQQVVRGDSAAYFCASSPWDAHDGQPQHFGDGTRLSIL.

This sequence joins TRBV12-3 or TRBV12-4 and TRBJ2-7, with D hard to call. Trimming cost V 3 bases and J 1 base, with 4 bases left between them. The CDR3 is made up of 12 amino acids. CDR3 in DNA: TGTGCCAGCAGTTTGGGGTCCTACGAGCAGTACTTC. Translating it yields CASSLGSYEQYF.

This clone was seen a handful of times. The rearrangement links TRBV27 to TRBJ2-7, with 8 bases that match TRBD1. Germline CDR1 is MNHEY and CDR2 is SMNVEV (reference sequence). V trimming: 6 bases; J trimming: 5 bases; junction bases outside the gene matches: 6. The CDR3 loop spans 13 amino acids. The CDR3 bases are TGTGCCAGCAGGCGGACAGGGTCTCACGAGCAGTACGTC. The encoded protein is CASRRTGSHEQYV.

V gene TRBV7-2 combines with J gene TRBJ2-1; D gene unclear. The CDR3 covers 16 residues. Germline CDR1 is SGHTA and CDR2 is FQGNSA. Deletions cut 0 bases from V and 0 bases from J, with 9 bases between. The CDR3, as DNA: TGTGCCAGCAGCTTAGCGCAAGGCTACTCCTACAATGAGCAGTTCTTC. Its protein product is CASSLAQGYSYNEQFF.

This clone was detected a few times. The chain couples TRBV4-2 to TRBJ1-6; D is undetermined. Between the trimmed V and J ends, which lost 0 bases and 10 bases, there was a span of 10 bases. The CDR3 extends over 14 amino acids. Germline assignment: CDR1 LGHNA and CDR2 YNFKEQ. The CDR3 spells CASSQESSGSPLHF. CDR3 bases: TGTGCCAGCAGCCAAGAGTCCAGTGGATCACCCCTCCACTTT.

The chain has TRBV30 and TRBJ2-2; 8 bases agree with TRBD2. Trimming removed 5 bases from V and 1 base from J; junction bases left unmatched: 6. This CDR3 is 15 amino acids long. Germline V lookup: CDR1 GTSNPN, CDR2 SVGIG (reference sequence). In nucleotides, the CDR3 is TGTGCCTGGGCGGTGGGACTAGGGAACACCGGGGAGCTGTTTTTT. Translated: CAWAVGLGNTGELFF.

The rearrangement joins TRBV18 to TRBJ1-5; the match to TRBD1 covers 8 bases. Trimming at V came to 6 bases and at J to 2 bases, leaving 24 bases not matched to a gene. CDR1 is KGHSH, CDR2 LQKENI, per germline. There are 21 residues in the CDR3. Here the CDR3 DNA reads TGTGCCAGCTCCCGAACGAGACCGGACAGGGAAGGGCGTTACGGCAATCAGCCCCAGCATTTT. Protein: CASSRTRPDREGRYGNQPQHF.

The rearrangement uses TRBV9 and TRBJ1-2, with TRBD1 identical over 9 bases. Germline V gene sequence: CDR1 SGDLS, CDR2 YYNGEE. This CDR3 spans 14 amino acids. The junction had 8 bases not matched to a gene; V was cut back by 5 bases and J by 6 bases. The CDR3 DNA reads as TGTGCCAGCAGTGGGACAGGGAGGGGGAATGGCTACACCTTC. It codes for CASSGTGRGNGYTF. Full variable domain (rest looked up from reference TRBV9 and TRBJ1-2): DSGVTQTPKHLITATGQRVTLRCSPRSGDLSVYWYQQSLDQGLQFLIQYYNGEERAKGNILERFSAQQFPDLHSELNLSSLELGDSALYFCASSGTGRGNGYTFGSGTRLTVV.

The chain carries TRBV10-3 and TRBJ2-3, with D uncertain. The CDR3 has 11 amino acids. Germline V gives CDR1 ENHRY, CDR2 SYGVKD. Trimming shortened V by 4 bases and J by 6 bases, and 5 bases separated the two germline ends. The CDR3: CAISAGDTQYF. Here the CDR3 DNA reads TGTGCCATCAGTGCAGGTGATACGCAGTATTTT.

This chain joins TRBV19 and TRBJ1-1; D unclear. Germline values: CDR1 LNHDA, CDR2 SQIVND (reference sequence). Trimming took 1 base from V and 1 from J, leaving 13 bases between them. This CDR3 region has 16 residues. The CDR3 bases are TGTGCCAGTAGTATAGGTCACGCCATGAGGAACACTGAAGCTTTCTTT. Translation: CASSIGHAMRNTEAFF.